Below, 27 T cell receptor beta chains from the same sample are listed, as sequenced in a study of blood T cell repertoires in COVID-19. Method: immunoSEQ multiplex PCR; TCRdb's copy keeps in-frame clones and lacks some. The table records 60,000 to 65,000 clones, approximately 80% of them present only once. Sequences were obtained from peripheral blood. All receptors derive from a human donor in a cohort sampled during active COVID-19.

This chain links TRBV28 with TRBJ1-5; 8 bases fit TRBD1. The CDR3 consists of 13 residues. V trimming: 6 bases; J trimming: 12 bases; junction bases outside the gene matches: 10. Germline CDR1 and CDR2: MDHEN and SYDVKM. Written as DNA, the CDR3 is TGTGCCAGCAGGCCAGACAGGGGCGCCCTCCAGCATTTT. Protein sequence: CASRPDRGALQHF. The full variable domain, with the rest looked up from reference TRBV28 and TRBJ1-5, is DVKVTQSSRYLVKRTGEKVFLECVQDMDHENMFWYRQDPGLGLRLIYFSYDVKMKEKGDIPEGYSVSREKKERFSLILESASTNQTSMYLCASRPDRGALQHFGDGTRLSIL.

The chain links TRBV6-5 to TRBJ1-4; D is unresolved. Trimming took off 2 bases at V and 4 bases at J, with 8 bases between the two ends. In germline, CDR1 is MNHEY, CDR2 SVGAGI. The CDR3 has 14 amino acids. Here the CDR3 reads CASSYPEDNEKLFF. The CDR3 DNA reads TGTGCCAGCAGTTACCCCGAGGATAATGAAAAACTGTTTTTT.

This clone has a handful of counts. The V call is TRBV25-1, the J call TRBJ1-1; D call uncertain. CDR1 is MGHDK and CDR2 is SYGVNS in the germline V gene. Trimming stripped 4 bases from V and 4 bases from J, with 16 bases between. The CDR3 length is 15 residues. CDR3 sequence reads: CASSVLGLIGTEAFF. In nucleotides, the CDR3 is TGTGCCAGCAGTGTCCTGGGCCTTATTGGCACTGAAGCTTTCTTT. The variable domain in full, with the rest retrieved from reference TRBV25-1 and TRBJ1-1, is EADIYQTPRYLVIGTGKKITLECSQTMGHDKMYWYQQDPGMELHLIHYSYGVNSTEKGDLSSESTVSRIRTEHFPLTLESARPSHTSQYLCASSVLGLIGTEAFFGQGTRLTVV.

This chain uses TRBV6-5 with TRBJ2-5; the match to TRBD1 covers 9 bases. Per germline, CDR1 MNHEY and CDR2 SVGAGI. The CDR3 runs to 13 residues. V lost 6 bases to trimming and J lost 5 bases; unmatched junction nucleotides: 4. CDR3 amino acids: CASSDTGGETQYF. CDR3 DNA: TGTGCCAGCAGCGACACAGGGGGCGAGACCCAGTACTTC.

The chain joins TRBV14 to TRBJ1-3; no definite D call. Trimming removed 5 bases from V and 4 bases from J, with 12 bases in between. There are 14 residues in the CDR3. CDR1 and CDR2 (germline): SGHDN, FVKESK. CDR3: CASSYPGVGNTIYF. CDR3 coding DNA: TGTGCCAGCAGCTACCCAGGCGTCGGAAACACCATATATTTT. The whole variable domain, filled in from reference TRBV14 and TRBJ1-3, reads EAGVTQFPSHSVIEKGQTVTLRCDPISGHDNLYWYRRVMGKEIKFLLHFVKESKQDESGMPNNRFLAERTGGTYSTLKVQPAELEDSGVYFCASSYPGVGNTIYFGEGSWLTVV.

The rearrangement uses TRBV28 and TRBJ2-2, with D unresolved. V dropped 4 bases and J dropped 1 base, with 10 bases sitting between them. CDR1 and CDR2 (germline): MDHEN, SYDVKM. The CDR3 length is 15 residues. The CDR3 sequence: CASSSHYLNTGELFF. CDR3 nucleotides: TGTGCCAGCAGTTCACACTACCTGAACACCGGGGAGCTGTTTTTT.

The gene calls are TRBV7-9 and TRBJ1-1, with 9 bases that match TRBD1. Trimming removed 5 bases from V and 0 bases from J; junction bases left unmatched: 4. Germline CDR1 and CDR2: SEHNR and FQNEAQ (reference sequence). The CDR3 length is 15 residues. CDR3 residues: CASSPRTGVNTEAFF. The CDR3 DNA reads TGTGCCAGCAGCCCCCGGACAGGGGTGAACACTGAAGCTTTCTTT.

The chain recombines TRBV27 with TRBJ1-5; no clear D. There are 13 residues in the CDR3. V lost 8 bases and J lost 3, with 11 bases in between. Germline V gives CDR1 MNHEY, CDR2 SMNVEV (reference sequence). The CDR3 region has the DNA TGTGCCAGCGGAGGGTTTGACAATCAGCCCCAGCATTTT. This codes for CASGGFDNQPQHF.

This clone was picked up a small number of times. The chain is built from TRBV7-9 and TRBJ1-2, with D maybe TRBD1 (6 bases). The CDR3 is 14 amino acids. Trimming took off 4 bases at V and 6 bases at J, with 15 bases between the two ends. The germline V gene encodes CDR1 SEHNR and CDR2 FQNEAQ (reference sequence). CDR3 DNA sequence: TGTGCCAGCAGCTACCGTACAGGGTTGGATGGCTACACCTTC. Its protein product is CASSYRTGLDGYTF.

The chain recombines TRBV18 with TRBJ1-6; 7 nucleotides line up with TRBD1. Germline trimming cut 4 bases from V and 0 bases from J; bases unmatched to any gene: 6. This CDR3 contains 17 residues. Germline CDR1 reads KGHSH; CDR2 reads LQKENI. This chain's CDR3 is CASSLIRGSSYNSPLHF. Written as DNA, the CDR3 is TGTGCCAGCTCACTGATCAGGGGGAGCTCCTATAATTCACCCCTCCACTTT.

The chain has TRBV2 and TRBJ2-2, with 7 bases identical to TRBD2. The CDR3 has 15 residues. V lost 6 bases and J lost 0; bases outside the gene matches: 4. The V gene's germline CDR1 is SNHLY and CDR2 FYNNEI. CDR3 loop: CASRAGAPNTGELFF. In DNA form, the CDR3 reads TGTGCCAGCAGGGCGGGAGCCCCGAACACCGGGGAGCTGTTTTTT.

The chain joins TRBV6-1 to TRBJ2-7; tentatively, D is TRBD2 (5 bases). Germline CDR1 reads MNHNS; CDR2 reads SASEGT. The CDR3 totals 16 residues. With 1 base removed from V and 3 bases from J, the gap between germline ends came to 16 bases. DNA of the CDR3: TGTGCCAGCAGTGAAGGGAGTCCGGGGAACCTCTACGAGCAGTACTTC. Protein sequence: CASSEGSPGNLYEQYF.

The chain has TRBV4-1 and TRBJ2-1; D is unresolved. The CDR3 extends over 13 amino acids. V lost 2 bases and J 0 bases, leaving 2 bases between the germline ends. Germline loops: CDR1 MGHRA, CDR2 YSYEKL. The CDR3 reads CASSQYSYNEQFF. CDR3 bases: TGCGCCAGCAGCCAATACTCCTACAATGAGCAGTTCTTC.

Here the CDR3 reads CASSGLLSQGFNTEAFF. CDR3 sequence (DNA): TGTGCCAGCAGCGGCCTATTGTCTCAGGGTTTTAACACTGAAGCTTTCTTT. V and J are TRBV25-1 and TRBJ1-1; possible D gene TRBD1, 5 bases. CDR3 length: 17 residues. Per the germline V gene, CDR1 is MGHDK and CDR2 is SYGVNS. V gave up 6 bases and J gave up 2 bases, with 22 bases separating them.

The chain uses TRBV7-2 and TRBJ1-4; D call uncertain. Germline V gene lookup returns CDR1 SGHTA and CDR2 FQGNSA. This CDR3 has 13 amino acids. V lost 6 bases and J lost 4, with 9 bases in between. CDR3 sequence (DNA): TGTGCCAGCAGGAGGGCACTTAATGAAAAACTGTTTTTT. Translating it yields CASRRALNEKLFF.

The genes are TRBV11-2 and TRBJ1-4, with D tentatively TRBD1 (6 bases). V was trimmed by 0 bases and J by 0 bases, leaving 14 bases between them. The CDR3 contains 18 residues. Per germline, CDR1 SGHAT and CDR2 FQNNGV. CDR3 in DNA: TGTGCCAGCAGCTTAGACGTACTTAAGGGGGCAACTAATGAAAAACTGTTTTTT. As protein: CASSLDVLKGATNEKLFF.

The chain employs TRBV29-1 and TRBJ2-2; D perhaps matches TRBD1 (6 bases). Trimming shortened V by 6 bases and J by 0 bases, and 8 bases separated the two germline ends. This CDR3 is 13 amino acids long. Germline V gene sequence: CDR1 SQVTM, CDR2 ANQGSEA. For the CDR3, the DNA is TGCAGCGTCGGGGACACGAACACCGGGGAGCTGTTTTTT. It encodes CSVGDTNTGELFF.

This clone showed up just a few times. CDR3 in DNA: TGTGCCAGCAGCTTAGTACAGGGGGATCAGCCCCAGCATTTT. It is translated as CASSLVQGDQPQHF. The genes are TRBV7-2 and TRBJ1-5; the match to TRBD1 covers 8 bases. This CDR3 comprises 14 residues. Per the germline V gene, CDR1 is SGHTA and CDR2 is FQGNSA. Germline trimming cut 1 base from V and 5 bases from J; bases unmatched to any gene: 1.

CDR3 in amino acids: CASTDSSYNEQFF. For the CDR3, the DNA is TGTGCCAGCACCGACTCTTCCTACAATGAGCAGTTCTTC. The chain recombines TRBV2 with TRBJ2-1; D is ambiguous. The CDR3 has 13 residues. V lost 7 bases to trimming and J lost 1 base, with 8 bases between them. Germline V gene data show CDR1 as SNHLY and CDR2 as FYNNEI. The full variable domain, with the rest looked up from reference TRBV2 and TRBJ2-1, is EPEVTQTPSHQVTQMGQEVILRCVPISNHLYFYWYRQILGQKVEFLVSFYNNEISEKSEIFDDQFSVERPDGSNFTLKIRSTKLEDSAMYFCASTDSSYNEQFFGPGTRLTVL.

V gene TRBV6-1 combines with J gene TRBJ2-7; 12 bases are shared with TRBD1. In germline, CDR1 is MNHNS, CDR2 SASEGT. Losses at the gene ends were 1 base for V and 5 bases for J; bases not matched to a gene: 6. The CDR3 consists of 16 residues. The CDR3 loop reads CASSEVGDRGQDEQYF. The CDR3, as DNA: TGTGCCAGCAGTGAAGTTGGGGACAGGGGGCAGGACGAGCAGTACTTC.

This chain uses TRBV7-8 with TRBJ2-1; no reliable D call. Germline-derived CDR1 and CDR2 are SGHVS and FQNEAQ. This CDR3 spans 13 amino acids. Trimming took 0 bases from V and 14 from J, leaving 14 bases between them. The chain's CDR3 is CASSLASTSWEFF. The CDR3 DNA sequence: TGTGCCAGCAGCTTAGCTTCGACTTCCTGGGAGTTCTTC.

The rearrangement uses TRBV5-1 and TRBJ1-1; 10 bases fit TRBD1. J gave up 5 bases and V 0 bases, and 4 bases lay outside the gene matches. This CDR3 contains 15 residues. Germline assignment: CDR1 SGHRS and CDR2 YFSETQ. CDR3 in DNA: TGCGCCAGCAGCTTGGGACAGGGGGCAAATACTGAAGCTTTCTTT. Translating gives CASSLGQGANTEAFF.

This chain joins TRBV27 and TRBJ1-6, with D maybe TRBD1 (5 bases). In germline, CDR1 is MNHEY, CDR2 SMNVEV (reference sequence). Trimming shortened V by 5 bases and J by 6 bases, and 17 bases separated the two germline ends. The CDR3 spans 16 residues. Here the CDR3 DNA reads TGTGCCAGCAGTCTCGGGGGGGGGATAGGTAATTCACCCCTCCACTTT. Translating it yields CASSLGGGIGNSPLHF.

This clone was counted a few times. V and J are TRBV4-3 and TRBJ2-7, with TRBD2 identical over 9 bases. Germline trimming cut 0 bases from V and 4 bases from J; bases unmatched to any gene: 7. The CDR3 is 16 residues long. CDR1 LGHNA and CDR2 YSLEER come from the germline V gene. CDR3 nucleotides: TGCGCCAGCAGCCAAGAGGGGCTAGCGGGGAGTTACGAGCAGTACTTC. Residues: CASSQEGLAGSYEQYF.

The chain links TRBV20-1 to TRBJ2-1, with a weak D call TRBD2 (5 bases). V was cut by 3 bases and J by 7 bases, with 16 bases left in between. Per germline, CDR1 DFQATT and CDR2 SNEGSKA (reference sequence). This CDR3 has 14 residues. The CDR3 nucleotides are TGCAGTGCTAGTACCAGCGGAGGTCGAAATGAGCAGTTCTTC. It translates to CSASTSGGRNEQFF.

The rearrangement joins TRBV29-1 to TRBJ1-2, with no clear D. Germline V gene data show CDR1 as SQVTM and CDR2 as ANQGSEA. Trimming stripped 0 bases from V and 0 bases from J, with 8 bases between. The CDR3 runs to 14 residues. CDR3: CSVEDDGANYGYTF. In DNA form, the CDR3 reads TGCAGCGTTGAAGATGATGGAGCTAACTATGGCTACACCTTC.

Only one count was recorded for this clone. The chain employs TRBV16 and TRBJ2-3; D ambiguous. The V end was cut by 4 bases, the J end by 0 bases, with 8 bases between. The germline CDR1 and CDR2 sequences are KGHSY and FQNENV. CDR3 length: 14 amino acids. CDR3 loop: CASSRGASTDTQYF. Here the CDR3 DNA reads TGTGCCAGCAGCCGAGGAGCTAGCACAGATACGCAGTATTTT.